This TCR beta chain was obtained from a study of shared clonotypes between healthy human individuals. The wider study: Researchers assigned three CD4 naive, three CD4 memory, two CD8 naive and one CD8 memory plate to each donor.

Whole-study findings and limits: How much donors shared clonotypes was expected to be affected by sequencing depth. Clonotypes not shared had lower generation probabilities than those common to all four donors.

In the case of this clone: Its specificity is unknown.

The CDR3 covers 16 residues. CDR1 SEHNR and CDR2 FQNEAQ come from the germline V gene (reference sequence). V lost 5 bases and J lost 0, with 13 bases in between. TCRdb's table, derived via immunoSEQ multiplex PCR, lists solely in-frame clones and lacks some. The profile covers fewer than 850,000 clones, with around 72% appearing a single time and about 1.8% taken by the ten largest. Sequencing was done on a sample of memory CD4+ T cells sorted from blood. The subset here: CD45RA-negative fraction. The receptor was derived from a woman aged 30 to 39 in good health. V and J are TRBV7-9 and TRBJ2-2; D is unclear. CDR3 bases: TGTGCCAGCAGCGGAGCTCGAACCGCGAACACCGGGGAGCTGTTTTTT. Translated: CASSGARTANTGELFF.